The present TCR beta chain was sequenced within a study of T cells in Graves' hyperthyroidism and ophthalmopathy. On this clonotype itself: Its antigen is unknown.

Study-wide results and caveats: Blood samples included most of the expanded thyroid clonotypes exceeding 0.001. A model built on 13 V-J features separated ophthalmopathy from stable hyperthyroidism.

Amplified TCR beta CDR3 regions derived from RNA transcripts. Researchers ran a first-round RT-PCR on the TCR CDR3 using the HTBI primer set. TCRdb analysed the multiplex PCR reads with MiXCR anew, one entry per CDR3 protein. The data contain about 570,000 distinct CDR3 sequences, 14% of them seen just once; the ten biggest clones take up around 13%. Orbital computed tomography and thyroid ultrasound, together with serum TRAb and thyroxine and clinical symptoms, were used for diagnoses. PBMCs were collected from a 10 ml volume of fresh peripheral blood. Trimming pared 0 bases from V and 6 bases from J, leaving 12 bases between. Germline values: CDR1 MGHRA, CDR2 YSYEKL. The CDR3 loop spans 15 amino acids.

Sequenced material: blood. The chain is built from TRBV4-1 and TRBJ1-5, with D maybe TRBD1 (6 bases). This clonotype was sampled from a woman in her 40s with Graves' hyperthyroidism. The CDR3 sequence: CASSQDRPGVQPQHF. The CDR3 coding sequence is TGCGCCAGCAGCCAAGATAGGCCAGGGGTTCAGCCCCAGCATTTT.